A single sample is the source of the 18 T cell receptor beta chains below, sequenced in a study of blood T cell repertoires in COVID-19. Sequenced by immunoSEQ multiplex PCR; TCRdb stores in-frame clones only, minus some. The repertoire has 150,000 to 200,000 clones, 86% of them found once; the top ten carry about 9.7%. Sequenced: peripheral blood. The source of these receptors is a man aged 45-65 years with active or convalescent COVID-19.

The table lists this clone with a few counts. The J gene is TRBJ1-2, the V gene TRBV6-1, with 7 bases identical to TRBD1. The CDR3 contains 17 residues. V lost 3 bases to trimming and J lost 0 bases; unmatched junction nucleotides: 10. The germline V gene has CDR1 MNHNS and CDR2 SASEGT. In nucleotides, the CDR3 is TGTGCCAGCAGTGAGGGGACAGCCTTAGGGGCTAACTATGGCTACACCTTC. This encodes CASSEGTALGANYGYTF.

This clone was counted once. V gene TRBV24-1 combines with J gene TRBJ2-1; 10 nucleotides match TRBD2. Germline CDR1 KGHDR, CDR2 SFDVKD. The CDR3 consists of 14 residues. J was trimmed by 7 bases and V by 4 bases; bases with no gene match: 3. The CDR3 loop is CATSDSGRGNEQFF. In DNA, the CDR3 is TGTGCCACCAGTGACAGCGGGAGGGGGAATGAGCAGTTCTTC.

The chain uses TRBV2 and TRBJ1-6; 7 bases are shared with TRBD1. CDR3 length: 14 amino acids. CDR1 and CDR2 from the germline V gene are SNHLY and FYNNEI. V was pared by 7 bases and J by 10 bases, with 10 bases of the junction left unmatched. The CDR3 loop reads CASIPTGTGSPLHF. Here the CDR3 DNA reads TGTGCCAGCATCCCGACAGGGACGGGGTCACCCCTCCACTTT.

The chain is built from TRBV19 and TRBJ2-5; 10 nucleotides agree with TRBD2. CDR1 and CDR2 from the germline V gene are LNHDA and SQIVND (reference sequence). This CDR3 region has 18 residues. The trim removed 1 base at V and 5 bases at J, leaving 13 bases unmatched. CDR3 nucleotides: TGTGCCAGTAGTATAGCCGGCAGCGGGAGGGCCGGGGGCGAGACCCAGTACTTC. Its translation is CASSIAGSGRAGGETQYF. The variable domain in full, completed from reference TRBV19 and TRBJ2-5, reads DGGITQSPKYLFRKEGQNVTLSCEQNLNHDAMYWYRQDPGQGLRLIYYSQIVNDFQKGDIAEGYSVSREKKESFPLTVTSAQKNPTAFYLCASSIAGSGRAGGETQYFGPGTRLLVL.

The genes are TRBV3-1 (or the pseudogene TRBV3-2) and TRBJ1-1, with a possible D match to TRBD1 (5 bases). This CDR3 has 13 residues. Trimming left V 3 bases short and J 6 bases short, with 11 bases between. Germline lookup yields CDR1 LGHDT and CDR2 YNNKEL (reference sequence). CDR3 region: CASSQPQGAEAFF. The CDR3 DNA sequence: TGTGCCAGCAGCCAGCCCCAGGGCGCTGAAGCTTTCTTT.

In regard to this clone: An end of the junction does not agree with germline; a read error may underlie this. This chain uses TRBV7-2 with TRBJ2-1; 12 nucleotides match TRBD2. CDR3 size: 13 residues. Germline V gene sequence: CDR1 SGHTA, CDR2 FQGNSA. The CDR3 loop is CASSLAGGVEQFF. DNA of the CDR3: TGTGCCAGCAGCCTAGCGGGAGGGGTTGAGCAGTTCTTC.

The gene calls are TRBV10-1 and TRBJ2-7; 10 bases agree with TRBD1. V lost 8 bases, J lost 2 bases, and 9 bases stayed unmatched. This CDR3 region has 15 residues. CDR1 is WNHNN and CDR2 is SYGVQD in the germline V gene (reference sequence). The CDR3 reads CASSDTGTGAYEQYF. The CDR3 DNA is TGCGCCAGCTCAGACACCGGGACAGGGGCCTACGAGCAGTACTTC.

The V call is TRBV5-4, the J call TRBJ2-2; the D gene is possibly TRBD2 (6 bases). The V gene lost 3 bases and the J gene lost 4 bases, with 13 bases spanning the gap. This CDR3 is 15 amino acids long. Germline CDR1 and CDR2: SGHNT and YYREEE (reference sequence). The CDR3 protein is CASSSRDSITGELFF. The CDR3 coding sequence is TGTGCCAGCAGCTCCCGGGACTCCATCACCGGGGAGCTGTTTTTT.

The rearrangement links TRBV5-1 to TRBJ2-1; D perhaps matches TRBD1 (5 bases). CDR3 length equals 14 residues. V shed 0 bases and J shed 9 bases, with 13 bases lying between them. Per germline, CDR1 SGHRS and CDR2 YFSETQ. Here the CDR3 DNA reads TGCGCCAGCAGCTTGGGGGATTTAAGGGGTGAGCAGTTCTTC. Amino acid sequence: CASSLGDLRGEQFF.

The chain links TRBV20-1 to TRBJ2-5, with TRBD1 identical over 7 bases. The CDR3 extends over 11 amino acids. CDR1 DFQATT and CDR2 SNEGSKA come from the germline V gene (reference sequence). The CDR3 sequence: CSRQGSETQYF. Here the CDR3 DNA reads TGCAGCAGACAGGGATCCGAGACCCAGTACTTC.

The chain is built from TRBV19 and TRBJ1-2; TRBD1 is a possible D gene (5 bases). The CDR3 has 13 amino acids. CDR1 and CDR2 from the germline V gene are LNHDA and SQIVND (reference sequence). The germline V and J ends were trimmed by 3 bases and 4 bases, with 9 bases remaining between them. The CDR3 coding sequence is TGTGCCAGTAGTATCGACAGTCCCTATGGCTACACCTTC. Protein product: CASSIDSPYGYTF.

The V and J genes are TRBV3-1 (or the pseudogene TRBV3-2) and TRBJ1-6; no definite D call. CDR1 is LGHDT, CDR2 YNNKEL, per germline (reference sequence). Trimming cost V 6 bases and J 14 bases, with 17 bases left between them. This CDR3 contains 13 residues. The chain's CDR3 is CASSKLTSISLHF. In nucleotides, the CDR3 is TGTGCCAGCAGTAAACTAACTAGTATTTCCCTCCACTTT.

This CDR3 reads CASSADRGQETQYF. Written as DNA, the CDR3 is TGTGCCAGCAGCGCTGACAGGGGTCAAGAGACCCAGTACTTC. This chain uses TRBV2 with TRBJ2-5; 8 positions agree with TRBD1. The CDR3 contains 14 residues. Germline V CDR1 and CDR2: SNHLY, FYNNEI. J lost 2 bases, V lost 6 bases, and 5 bases had no gene match. The full variable domain, rest sourced from reference TRBV2 and TRBJ2-5, is EPEVTQTPSHQVTQMGQEVILRCVPISNHLYFYWYRQILGQKVEFLVSFYNNEISEKSEIFDDQFSVERPDGSNFTLKIRSTKLEDSAMYFCASSADRGQETQYFGPGTRLLVL.

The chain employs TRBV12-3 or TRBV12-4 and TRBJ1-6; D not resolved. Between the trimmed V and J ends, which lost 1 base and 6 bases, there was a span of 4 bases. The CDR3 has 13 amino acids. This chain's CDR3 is CASSLDSNSPLHF. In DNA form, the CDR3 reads TGTGCCAGCAGTTTAGACAGTAATTCACCCCTCCACTTT.

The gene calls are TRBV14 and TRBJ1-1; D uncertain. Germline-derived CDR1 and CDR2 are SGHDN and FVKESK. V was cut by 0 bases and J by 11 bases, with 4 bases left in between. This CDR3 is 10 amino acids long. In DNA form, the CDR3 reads TGTGCCAGCAGCCAAGATCATGCTTTCTTT. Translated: CASSQDHAFF.

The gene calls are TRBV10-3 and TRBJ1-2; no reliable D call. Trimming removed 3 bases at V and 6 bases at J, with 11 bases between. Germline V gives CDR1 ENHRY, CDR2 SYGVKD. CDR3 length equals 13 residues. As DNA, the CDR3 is TGTGCCATCAGTGAATCACGGGAGGATGGCTACACCTTC. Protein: CAISESREDGYTF.

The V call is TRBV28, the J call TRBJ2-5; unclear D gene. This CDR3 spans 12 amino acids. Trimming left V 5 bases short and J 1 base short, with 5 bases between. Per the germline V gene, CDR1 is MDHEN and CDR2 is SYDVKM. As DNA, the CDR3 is TGTGCCAGCAGTACCAGCCAAGAGACCCAGTACTTC. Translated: CASSTSQETQYF.

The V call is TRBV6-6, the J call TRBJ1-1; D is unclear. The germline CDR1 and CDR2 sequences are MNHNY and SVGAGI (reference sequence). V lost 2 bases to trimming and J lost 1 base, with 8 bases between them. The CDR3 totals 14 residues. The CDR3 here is CASSYPEQNTEAFF. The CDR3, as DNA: TGTGCCAGCAGTTACCCTGAGCAGAACACTGAAGCTTTCTTT.